These 2 T cell receptor beta chains came from one sample sequenced in a study of T-cell memory formation after mild COVID-19. TCRdb re-called the 5' RACE reads with MiXCR, one entry per CDR3 protein. The sample records approximately 250,000 distinct CDR3 sequences, 15% being singletons. Sequenced input: PBMCs or a T cell subset sorted from them (not recorded which). The source of these receptors is an adult woman who had mild COVID-19 (a few samples of this study predate the infection). Cell type and time point are not known.

The V gene is TRBV6-5, the J gene TRBJ2-1; 13 bases map to TRBD2. Trimming took 5 bases from V and 8 from J; bases not matched to a gene: 6. CDR3 size: 15 residues. CDR1 is MNHEY, CDR2 SVGAGI, per germline. The CDR3 spells CASSRVGTSGDEQFF. The CDR3 DNA reads as TGTGCCAGCAGTAGAGTAGGGACTAGCGGGGATGAGCAGTTCTTC.

This clonotype has only a few counts. V is TRBV5-1 and J is TRBJ2-1, with 11 bases fitting TRBD2. Trimming removed 0 bases from V and 7 bases from J; junction bases left unmatched: 3. Germline-derived CDR1 and CDR2 are SGHRS and YFSETQ. The CDR3 totals 15 residues. Here the CDR3 DNA reads TGCGCCAGCAGCTTGGCCGCTAGCGGGAGGAATGAGCAGTTCTTC. Encoded protein: CASSLAASGRNEQFF. The whole variable domain, remainder taken from reference TRBV5-1 and TRBJ2-1, is KAGVTQTPRYLIKTRGQQVTLSCSPISGHRSVSWYQQTPGQGLQFLFEYFSETQRNKGNFPGRFSGRQFSNSRSEMNVSTLELGDSALYLCASSLAASGRNEQFFGPGTRLTVL.